This T cell receptor beta chain was captured by sequencing in a study of CD8 T cells in Susac syndrome. Findings and limits, study-wide: When the CD4+ T cell repertoires of patients with Susac syndrome were examined, they did not show any clonal expansion.

Of note for this clonotype: The antigen is undetermined.

An input of about 0.45 to 1 ug of RNA was subjected to reverse transcription using random hexamers. One entry per CDR3 protein, called by TCRdb with MiXCR from the immunoSEQ multiplex PCR reads. Of 95,000 to 150,000 distinct CDR3 sequences in the sample, 96% were seen once. Germline V lookup: CDR1 MNHNS, CDR2 SASEGT. The V end lost 2 bases, the J end lost 4 bases, and 13 bases lay between the germline ends. This CDR3 contains 15 residues. This chain links TRBV6-1 with TRBJ2-3; perhaps TRBD1 as D (5 bases). The sample was CD4+ T cells from PBMCs. The clonotype originates from a human donor with Susac syndrome. Here the CDR3 reads CASSERGYNPDTQYF. CDR3 in DNA: TGTGCCAGCAGTGAAAGGGGATACAACCCAGATACGCAGTATTTT.